This TCR beta chain appears in the sequencing data of a study of chemoradiotherapy in HPV16-positive cancers. Study-level background: Candidate HPV-specific T-cell clones and common TCR motifs came from functional assays in a couple of HPV16-positive patients. The study, taken as a whole, reports: Candidate HPV-specific clones and E7-related TCR motifs grew in tumor during treatment.

Repertoires were generated with immunoSEQ multiplex PCR, while TCRdb's copy carries only in-frame clones and drops some. The table records under 7,000 clones, 70% to 75% of them present only once. Germline V gene data show CDR1 as SEHNR and CDR2 as FQNEAQ (reference sequence). V lost 5 bases and J 9 bases, leaving 13 bases between the germline ends. This CDR3 has 13 amino acids. Repeated repertoire sampling spanned the course of chemoradiotherapy. Comment on this clone: Its antigen is unidentified.

The origin of this receptor is a human donor with HPV-associated anogenital cancer. The gene calls are TRBV7-9 and TRBJ2-2; no firm D call. The source material was tumor tissue, sampled from a patient who underwent chemoradiotherapy. DNA for the CDR3: TGTGCCAGCAGCCACTTCCCGTACCGGGAGCTGTTTTTT. Translating gives CASSHFPYRELFF.